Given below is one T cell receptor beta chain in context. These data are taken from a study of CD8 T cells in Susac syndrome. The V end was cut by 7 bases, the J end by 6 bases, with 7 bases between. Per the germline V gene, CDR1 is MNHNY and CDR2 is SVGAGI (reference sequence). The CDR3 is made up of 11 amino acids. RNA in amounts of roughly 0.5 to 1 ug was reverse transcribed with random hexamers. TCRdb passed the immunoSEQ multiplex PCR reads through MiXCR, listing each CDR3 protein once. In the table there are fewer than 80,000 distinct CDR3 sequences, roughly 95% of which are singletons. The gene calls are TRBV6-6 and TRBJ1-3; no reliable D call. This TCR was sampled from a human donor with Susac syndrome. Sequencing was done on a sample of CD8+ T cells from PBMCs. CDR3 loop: CASTAENTIYF. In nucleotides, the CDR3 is TGTGCCAGCACTGCGGAAAACACCATATATTTT.